The 6 T cell receptor beta chains below all came from one sample that was sequenced in a study of cytotoxic CD8 clonotypes in ibrutinib-treated CLL. Assay: immunoSEQ multiplex PCR; the TCRdb copy retains only in-frame clones and omits some. The table lists some 92,000 clones, 77% of them singletons. Sequencing used PBMCs, obtained after 24 months of ibrutinib treatment. Every receptor here comes from a human donor with chronic lymphocytic leukemia.

The V and J genes are TRBV28 and TRBJ2-5; 7 bases align to TRBD1. The germline V gene encodes CDR1 MDHEN and CDR2 SYDVKM. V dropped 5 bases and J dropped 5; count of bases not matched to a gene: 8. The CDR3 extends over 14 amino acids. CDR3: CASSAARGRETQYF. The CDR3 coding sequence is TGTGCCAGCAGTGCGGCGAGGGGGCGGGAGACCCAGTACTTC. Drawing the rest from reference TRBV28 and TRBJ2-5, the complete variable domain is DVKVTQSSRYLVKRTGEKVFLECVQDMDHENMFWYRQDPGLGLRLIYFSYDVKMKEKGDIPEGYSVSREKKERFSLILESASTNQTSMYLCASSAARGRETQYFGPGTRLLVL.

This clone was counted only a few times. The CDR3 sequence: CASSDDILYGYTF. In DNA, the CDR3 is TGTGCCAGCAGTGACGACATCCTCTATGGCTACACCTTC. The chain links TRBV6-4 to TRBJ1-2; D not certain. V was clipped by 2 bases and J by 4 bases, with 8 bases between them. CDR1 is MRHNA and CDR2 is SNTAGT in the germline V gene. This CDR3 contains 13 residues.

The chain recombines TRBV2 with TRBJ2-1, with D perhaps matching TRBD2 (6 bases). This CDR3 spans 13 amino acids. V lost 6 bases and J lost 7, with 13 bases in between. Germline CDR1 SNHLY, CDR2 FYNNEI. CDR3 loop: CASSARLGNEQFF. CDR3 bases: TGTGCCAGCAGCGCCAGACTAGGGAATGAGCAGTTCTTC.

The chain joins TRBV5-8 to TRBJ1-3; 8 bases match TRBD1. The CDR3 is 13 amino acids. Germline CDR1 is SGHTS and CDR2 is YDEGEE. J lost 2 bases, V lost 7 bases, and 2 bases had no gene match. The CDR3 DNA follows: TGTGCCAGCCCCAGGGGGCCTGGAAACACCATATATTTT. Protein product: CASPRGPGNTIYF.

The chain joins TRBV5-1 to TRBJ1-2; D unresolved. CDR1 is SGHRS, CDR2 YFSETQ, per germline. The ends were cut back, 1 base at V and 2 bases at J, with 12 bases in the middle. The CDR3 runs 15 residues. CDR3 DNA: TGCGCCAGCAGCTTGTTTTCAGAACTAAACTATGGCTACACCTTC. This encodes CASSLFSELNYGYTF.

The genes are TRBV27 and TRBJ2-5, with 12 bases lining up with TRBD2. The CDR3 runs to 15 residues. The V gene's germline CDR1 is MNHEY and CDR2 SMNVEV (reference sequence). The J segment lost 4 bases and the V segment lost 10 bases, leaving 10 bases of the junction unmatched. CDR3 in DNA: TGTGCCACCCAGACTAGCGGGAGCGTATTAGAGACCCAGTACTTC. Protein product: CATQTSGSVLETQYF.